These 14 T cell receptor beta chains share one sample of origin, sequenced in a study of T cell clonality in common variable immunodeficiency. TCRdb's table, derived via immunoSEQ multiplex PCR, lists solely in-frame clones and lacks some. The repertoire consists of 50,000 to 65,000 clones, none detected only once. The sample taken for sequencing was peripheral blood mononuclear cells. The origin of the receptors is a person between 18 and 70 years old in good health.

This clone was picked up a small number of times. The read ends 3 residues early relative to the CDR3; the germline J gene fills the gap. V usage is TRBV5-5 and J usage is TRBJ2-1; 12 bases map to TRBD2. The CDR3 is made up of 15 amino acids. The V and J ends lost 1 base and 7 bases, in that order; junction bases with no gene match: 3. Looked up from germline, CDR1 is SGHKS and CDR2 is YYEKEE (reference sequence). The CDR3 sequence is CASSLTSGGINEQFF. CDR3 bases read: TGTGCCAGCAGCTTGACTAGCGGGGGGATTAATGAG.

This clone was detected ten times or more. The junction departs from the called germline gene at one end, perhaps through a read error. The read ends 3 residues before the CDR3 terminus; that terminus is restored from the germline J gene. The chain carries TRBV20-1 and TRBJ2-3; 10 positions match TRBD2. Germline assignment: CDR1 DFQATT and CDR2 SNEGSKA (reference sequence). The CDR3 has 14 residues. CDR3 residues: CSAKLAGGTDAQYF. CDR3 DNA, as far as it was read: TGCAGTGCTAAATTAGCGGGGGGCACAGATGCG.

This clone was seen ten or more times. Read sequence stops 3 residues before the CDR3 end, and the germline J gene provides the missing end. The chain joins TRBV20-1 to TRBJ2-1; 11 positions agree with TRBD2. CDR1 DFQATT and CDR2 SNEGSKA come from the germline V gene (reference sequence). V lost 0 bases to trimming and J lost 6 bases; unmatched junction nucleotides: 4. The CDR3 runs 15 residues. The covered CDR3 bases are TGCAGTGCTAGAGATGTAGCGGGAGGGGGCAATGAG. Translated: CSARDVAGGGNE. The complete CDR3 protein is CSARDVAGGGNEQFF.

At least ten counts were recorded for this clone. The read halts 3 residues ahead of the CDR3 end, with the missing end drawn from the germline J gene. J is TRBJ1-2 and V is TRBV6-2 or TRBV6-3, with D maybe TRBD1 (6 bases). This CDR3 is built from 13 residues. Germline CDR1 and CDR2: MNHEY and SVGEGT. Trimming took 4 bases from V and 7 from J, leaving 13 bases between them. CDR3: CASSSGQLAGYTF. The DNA read from the CDR3 is TGTGCCAGCAGTTCGGGACAATTGGCTGGC.

In its sample, this clone was seen many times. The read terminates 3 residues ahead of where the CDR3 ends, so the germline J gene completes it. The chain carries TRBV28 and TRBJ1-2, with 10 bases aligning to TRBD1. The germline CDR1 and CDR2 sequences are MDHEN and SYDVKM. The CDR3 sequence is 13 residues long. The V segment lost 4 bases and the J segment 5 bases; nucleotides outside the gene matches: 1. CDR3 region: CASSWGQGYGYTF. CDR3 DNA, as far as it was read: TGTGCCAGCAGTTGGGGACAGGGGTATGGC.

This clone has a count of ten or more. From the germline J gene comes the end of the CDR3, since the read stops 3 residues before it. The chain is built from TRBV14 and TRBJ2-1; TRBD2 aligns across 12 bases. The CDR3 length is 17 residues. The V gene end was trimmed by 0 bases and the J gene end by 4 bases; junction bases not matched to a gene: 4. Germline CDR1 SGHDN, CDR2 FVKESK. This CDR3 reads CASSQDLLAGGYNEQFF. The sequenced part of the CDR3 DNA is TGTGCCAGCAGCCAAGATCTCCTAGCGGGAGGGTACAATGAG.

This clone was seen many times. The read finishes 3 residues shy of the CDR3 end, and the germline J gene is used to complete it. This chain joins TRBV5-4 and TRBJ2-7; a possible D gene is TRBD2 (6 bases). CDR3 length: 16 residues. V dropped 4 bases and J dropped 2 bases, with 19 bases sitting between them. CDR1 and CDR2 from the germline V gene are SGHNT and YYREEE (reference sequence). CDR3 loop: CASSAPGTDATYEQYF. The sequenced part of the CDR3 DNA is TGTGCCAGCAGCGCCCCCGGGACTGACGCCACCTACGAG.

This clone was recorded many times. The DNA ends 3 residues before the CDR3 does, and the rest of the CDR3 is filled in from the germline J gene. The chain employs TRBV5-6 and TRBJ2-1; 9 bases line up with TRBD1. Germline V CDR1 and CDR2: SGHDT, YYEEEE. The CDR3 totals 15 residues. Trimming cost V 4 bases and J 2 bases; bases outside gene matches: 4. CDR3 DNA (partial): TGTGCCAGCAGCCAATGGACAGGGGCCTACAATGAG. Encoded protein: CASSQWTGAYNE. The whole CDR3 sequence is CASSQWTGAYNEQFF. Filled out from reference TRBV5-6 and TRBJ2-1, the complete variable domain reads DAGVTQSPTHLIKTRGQQVTLRCSPKSGHDTVSWYQQALGQGPQFIFQYYEEEERQRGNFPDRFSGHQFPNYSSELNVNALLLGDSALYLCASSQWTGAYNEQFFGPGTRLTVL.

This clone was recorded many times. The missing CDR3 end, 3 residues past where the read stops, is filled in from the germline J gene. V is TRBV19 and J is TRBJ2-3, with D perhaps matching TRBD2 (7 bases). Germline CDR1 and CDR2: LNHDA and SQIVND (reference sequence). The CDR3 is 13 amino acids. Trimming removed 4 bases from V and 4 bases from J, with 9 bases in between. Incomplete CDR3 DNA: TGTGCCAGTAGTAGGGGGGGCTCAGATACG. Protein: CASSRGGSDT. The whole CDR3 reads CASSRGGSDTQYF. Filled out from reference TRBV19 and TRBJ2-3, the complete variable domain reads DGGITQSPKYLFRKEGQNVTLSCEQNLNHDAMYWYRQDPGQGLRLIYYSQIVNDFQKGDIAEGYSVSREKKESFPLTVTSAQKNPTAFYLCASSRGGSDTQYFGPGTRLTVL.

This clone was counted ten times or more. The sequenced fragment ends 3 residues before the CDR3 boundary, so the rest is inferred from the germline J gene. The chain combines TRBV28 with TRBJ2-5; no definite D call. Germline CDR1 is MDHEN and CDR2 is SYDVKM. CDR3 length: 12 amino acids. V lost 6 bases and J lost 5, with 10 bases in between. CDR3 protein: CASRGSAETQYF. The CDR3 bases that were read are TGTGCCAGCAGGGGCTCGGCGGAGACC.

This clone was seen repeatedly, ten times or more. The CDR3 end falls 3 residues outside the read, so it is completed with the germline J gene. The rearrangement joins TRBV11-2 to TRBJ2-5; maybe TRBD1 (5 bases). Germline CDR1 SGHAT, CDR2 FQNNGV. V gave up 4 bases and J gave up 1 base, with 10 bases separating them. The CDR3 covers 14 residues. The sequenced CDR3 bases are TGTGCCAGCAGCTGGTACAGGTCCCAAGAGACC. It encodes CASSWYRSQET. The complete CDR3 protein is CASSWYRSQETQYF.

This clone was counted many times. The CDR3 end is not reached by the read, which stops 3 residues before it; the germline J gene fills it in. The rearrangement uses TRBV28 and TRBJ2-4; D not certain. Per the germline V gene, CDR1 is MDHEN and CDR2 is SYDVKM. This CDR3 contains 12 residues. The covered CDR3 bases are TGTGCCAGCAGCGGTACGCATAGAATT. It codes for CASSGTHRI. In full, the CDR3 is CASSGTHRIQYF.

This clone was found many times. The CDR3 goes on 3 residues after the read ends, and that part is filled in from the germline J gene. V usage is TRBV5-1 and J usage is TRBJ2-5, with 10 bases fitting TRBD1. The germline CDR1 and CDR2 sequences are SGHRS and YFSETQ. This CDR3 spans 15 amino acids. V was pared by 6 bases and J by 4 bases, with 9 bases of the junction left unmatched. CDR3 bases read: TGCGCCAGCACCCGACAGGGGGCAGAGGGAGAGACC. It specifies CASTRQGAEGET. The CDR3 reads in full as CASTRQGAEGETQYF.

This clone was counted many times. The CDR3 is cut off 3 residues early in the read; its end comes from the germline J gene. The chain is built from TRBV18 and TRBJ2-7, with D tentatively TRBD1 (6 bases). V gave up 3 bases and J gave up 3 bases, with 9 bases separating them. Germline-derived CDR1 and CDR2 are KGHSH and LQKENI. The CDR3 loop spans 13 amino acids. The CDR3 bases that were read are TGTGCCAGCTCACCCCCAGGGGACTACGAG. Its translation is CASSPPGDYE. The entire CDR3 reads CASSPPGDYEQYF.